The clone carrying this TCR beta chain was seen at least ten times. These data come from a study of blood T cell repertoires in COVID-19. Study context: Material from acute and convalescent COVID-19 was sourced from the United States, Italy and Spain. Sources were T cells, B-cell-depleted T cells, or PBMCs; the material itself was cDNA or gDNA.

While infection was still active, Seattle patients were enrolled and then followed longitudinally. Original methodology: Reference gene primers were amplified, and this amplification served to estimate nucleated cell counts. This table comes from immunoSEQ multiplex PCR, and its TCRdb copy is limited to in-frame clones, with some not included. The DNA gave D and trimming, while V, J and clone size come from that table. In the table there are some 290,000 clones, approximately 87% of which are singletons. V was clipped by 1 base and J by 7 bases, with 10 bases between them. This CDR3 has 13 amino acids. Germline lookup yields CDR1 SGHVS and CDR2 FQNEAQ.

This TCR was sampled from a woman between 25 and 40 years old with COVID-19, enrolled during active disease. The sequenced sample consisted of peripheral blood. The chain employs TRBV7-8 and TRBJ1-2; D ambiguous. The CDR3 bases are TGTGCCAGCAGCTTAGGATTTCTGGCTGGCTACACCTTC. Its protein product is CASSLGFLAGYTF.